This T cell receptor beta chain comes out of a study of beta chain features in type 1 diabetes. The sequenced template was cDNA made from the entire isolated RNA. Libraries were prepared by immunoSEQ multiplex PCR; TCRdb keeps only in-frame clonotypes and omits some of them. The top ten hold roughly 0.7% of the sample, which has tens of thousands of clones, roughly half seen once. Comments on this clone: Its antigen is currently unknown.

Cells sorted by CD45RO/CCR7/CD25/CD127/CD95/CD27 comprised CD4+ naive, central memory, regulatory and stem cell-like memory cells. Sorted populations all had greater than 98% purity. Whole-study findings and limits: The study found that naive, central memory and Treg TCRB repertoires appeared more similar in patients than in healthy donors. VDJ junctions from type 1 diabetes patients carried fewer insertions and larger deletions. Moderately but significantly shorter TCRB CDR3s were found in Type 1 diabetes patients in all four CD4+ subsets.

Germline V CDR1 and CDR2: MNHEY, SVGAGI. Deletions cut 6 bases from V and 2 bases from J, with 11 bases between. The length of the CDR3 is 15 residues. The V and J genes are TRBV6-5 and TRBJ2-6, with D possibly being TRBD1 (5 bases). The material sequenced was central memory CD4+ T cells from blood. The source is a man in his thirties or forties with type 1 diabetes. The CDR3 DNA reads as TGTGCCAGCAGCCCCAGGGTAGCTGGGGCCAACGTCCTGACTTTC. Translating it yields CASSPRVAGANVLTF.